These 10 T cell receptor beta chains originate from one sample sequenced in a study of Ad26.COV2.S vaccination and SARS-CoV-2 variants. Assay used: immunoSEQ multiplex PCR; TCRdb lists only in-frame clones, some missing. The sample has roughly 300,000 clones, roughly nine tenths seen once. The treatment denotes: 15 to 20 received Ad26.COV2.S at low or high dose, single or two shots; about 5 received placebo; per-sample allocation not given. Collection of the samples took place on day 63 after the first injection of vaccine or placebo. Specimen: peripheral blood, collected in a trial of Ad26.COV2.S vaccine versus placebo. The receptors were gathered from a person aged 18-60 years who received the Ad26.COV2.S COVID-19 vaccine or a placebo.

The count of this clone is one. The chain couples TRBV19 to TRBJ1-5; D perhaps matches TRBD1 (5 bases). V was shortened by 8 bases and J by 0 bases, with 14 bases between the two germline ends. This CDR3 region has 15 residues. The germline CDR1 and CDR2 sequences are LNHDA and SQIVND (reference sequence). CDR3 in amino acids: CASSTAEYSNQPQHF. Here the CDR3 DNA reads TGTGCCAGTTCGACAGCCGAATATAGCAATCAGCCCCAGCATTTT.

Only one count was recorded for this clone. The V call is TRBV25-1, the J call TRBJ2-1, with D tentatively TRBD1 (5 bases). The CDR3 is 12 residues long. The germline CDR1 and CDR2 sequences are MGHDK and SYGVNS. The germline V and J ends were trimmed by 5 bases and 6 bases, with 8 bases remaining between them. In DNA, the CDR3 is TGTGCCAGCAGTTCAGGGCTCAATGAGCAGTTCTTC. It specifies CASSSGLNEQFF. Supplemented by reference TRBV25-1 and TRBJ2-1, the full variable domain reads EADIYQTPRYLVIGTGKKITLECSQTMGHDKMYWYQQDPGMELHLIHYSYGVNSTEKGDLSSESTVSRIRTEHFPLTLESARPSHTSQYLCASSSGLNEQFFGPGTRLTVL.

V is TRBV30 and J is TRBJ1-5; 10 bases match TRBD1. The CDR3 consists of 16 residues. Germline loops: CDR1 GTSNPN, CDR2 SVGIG (reference sequence). Trimming took 2 bases from V and 2 from J; bases not matched to a gene: 6. This CDR3 is CAWSLTGGAGNQPQHF. CDR3 DNA: TGTGCCTGGAGTTTGACAGGGGGCGCGGGCAATCAGCCCCAGCATTTT. The full variable domain, completed using reference TRBV30 and TRBJ1-5, is SQTIHQWPATLVQPVGSPLSLECTVEGTSNPNLYWYRQAAGRGLQLLFYSVGIGQISSEVPQNLSASRPQDRQFILSSKKLLLSDSGFYLCAWSLTGGAGNQPQHFGDGTRLSIL.

A single count supports this clone. This sequence joins TRBV30 and TRBJ1-6, with D unresolved. The CDR3 is made up of 13 amino acids. Trimming pared 5 bases from V and 3 bases from J, leaving 8 bases between. The germline V gene has CDR1 GTSNPN and CDR2 SVGIG (reference sequence). CDR3 DNA: TGTGCCTGGCGCGAGGTCTATAATTCACCCCTCCACTTT. It codes for CAWREVYNSPLHF.

This chain uses TRBV7-9 with TRBJ2-2, with 11 bases aligning to TRBD2. CDR3 length equals 18 residues. V dropped 5 bases and J dropped 3; count of bases not matched to a gene: 11. Germline V lookup: CDR1 SEHNR, CDR2 FQNEAQ (reference sequence). The CDR3 DNA follows: TGTGCCAGCAGCCCAACAACTAGCGGGAGTTTTCACACCGGGGAGCTGTTTTTT. This sequence encodes CASSPTTSGSFHTGELFF.

This clone appeared once. V gene TRBV6-6 combines with J gene TRBJ2-6; a weak D match, TRBD1 (6 bases). This CDR3 has 16 amino acids. Germline assignment: CDR1 MNHNY and CDR2 SVGAGI (reference sequence). V lost 6 bases and J 1 base, leaving 13 bases between the germline ends. The CDR3 coding sequence is TGTGCCAGCAGCCTCAATGACAGGTCTGGGGCCAACGTCCTGACTTTC. The encoded protein is CASSLNDRSGANVLTF.

The chain couples TRBV14 to TRBJ1-2; weak D call: TRBD1 (6 bases). Trimming cost V 4 bases and J 9 bases, with 27 bases left between them. This CDR3 spans 17 amino acids. Germline CDR1 reads SGHDN; CDR2 reads FVKESK. The CDR3 nucleotides read TGTGCCAGCAGCCTCGACAGGCGAGGCTTTCCGGGGGCTAGCTACACCTTC. Translated, it gives CASSLDRRGFPGASYTF.

V usage is TRBV7-9 and J usage is TRBJ1-4; perhaps TRBD1 as D (6 bases). In germline, CDR1 is SEHNR, CDR2 FQNEAQ (reference sequence). V gave up 6 bases and J gave up 5 bases, with 16 bases separating them. The CDR3 is 15 amino acids. The DNA for the CDR3 is TGTGCCAGCAGTCAATTGGGACAACACAATGAAAAACTGTTTTTT. Translation gives CASSQLGQHNEKLFF.

In this sample, this clone turned up a few times. The J gene is TRBJ2-7, the V gene TRBV11-2, with a possible D match to TRBD2 (5 bases). The CDR3 totals 14 residues. The V gene's germline CDR1 is SGHAT and CDR2 FQNNGV. V was cut by 5 bases and J by 7 bases, with 18 bases left in between. CDR3 in amino acids: CASSGSEPTGEQYF. In DNA form, the CDR3 reads TGTGCCAGCAGCGGCTCCGAACCTACGGGAGAGCAGTACTTC.

This clone was seen a single time. The chain uses TRBV5-4 and TRBJ1-6; 8 bases agree with TRBD1. With V trimmed by 2 bases and J by 7 bases, 8 bases remained unmatched. The CDR3 extends over 16 amino acids. The germline gives CDR1 SGHNT, CDR2 YYREEE (reference sequence). The CDR3 region has the DNA TGTGCCAGCAGCTTTCCCCGGACAGGGTTGAATTCACCCCTCCACTTT. It codes for CASSFPRTGLNSPLHF.